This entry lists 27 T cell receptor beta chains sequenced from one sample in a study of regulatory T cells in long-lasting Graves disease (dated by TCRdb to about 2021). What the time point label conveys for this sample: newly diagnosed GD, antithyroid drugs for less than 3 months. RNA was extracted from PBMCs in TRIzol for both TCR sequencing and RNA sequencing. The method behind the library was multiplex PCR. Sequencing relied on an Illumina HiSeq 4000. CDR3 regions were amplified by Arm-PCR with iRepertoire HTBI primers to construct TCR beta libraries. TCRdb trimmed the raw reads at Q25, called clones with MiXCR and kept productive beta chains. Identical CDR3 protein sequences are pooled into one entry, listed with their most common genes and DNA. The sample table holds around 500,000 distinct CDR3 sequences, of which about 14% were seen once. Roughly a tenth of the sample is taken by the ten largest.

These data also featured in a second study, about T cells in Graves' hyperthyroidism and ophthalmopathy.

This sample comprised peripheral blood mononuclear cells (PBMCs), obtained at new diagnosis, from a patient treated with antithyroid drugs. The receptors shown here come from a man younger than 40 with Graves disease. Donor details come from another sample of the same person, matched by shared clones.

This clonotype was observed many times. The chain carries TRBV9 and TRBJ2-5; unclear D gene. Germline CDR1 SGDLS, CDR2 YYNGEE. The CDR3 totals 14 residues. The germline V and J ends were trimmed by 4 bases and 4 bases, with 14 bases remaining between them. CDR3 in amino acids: CASSPRSFSETQYF. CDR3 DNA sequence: TGTGCCAGCAGCCCCCGGAGTTTTTCAGAGACCCAGTACTTC.

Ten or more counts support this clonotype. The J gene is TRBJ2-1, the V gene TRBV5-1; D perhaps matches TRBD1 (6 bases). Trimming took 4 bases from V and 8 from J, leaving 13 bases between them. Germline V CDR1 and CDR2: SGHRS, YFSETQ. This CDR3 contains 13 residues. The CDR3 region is CASSVGAGDEQFF. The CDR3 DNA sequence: TGCGCCAGCAGCGTGGGGGCAGGCGATGAGCAGTTCTTC. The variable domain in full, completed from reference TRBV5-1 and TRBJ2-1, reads KAGVTQTPRYLIKTRGQQVTLSCSPISGHRSVSWYQQTPGQGLQFLFEYFSETQRNKGNFPGRFSGRQFSNSRSEMNVSTLELGDSALYLCASSVGAGDEQFFGPGTRLTVL.

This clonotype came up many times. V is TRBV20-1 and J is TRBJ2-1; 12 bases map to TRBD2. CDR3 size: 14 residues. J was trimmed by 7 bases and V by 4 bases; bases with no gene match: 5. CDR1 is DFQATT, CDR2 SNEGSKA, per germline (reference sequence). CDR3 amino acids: CSANPGLAGNEQFF. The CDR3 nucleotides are TGCAGTGCTAACCCGGGACTAGCGGGTAATGAGCAGTTCTTC.

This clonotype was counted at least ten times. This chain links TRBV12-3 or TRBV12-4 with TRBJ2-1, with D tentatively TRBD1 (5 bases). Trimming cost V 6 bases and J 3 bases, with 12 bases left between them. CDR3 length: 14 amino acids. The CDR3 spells CASSLITGYNEQFF. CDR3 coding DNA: TGTGCCAGCAGCCTTATTACAGGCTACAATGAGCAGTTCTTC.

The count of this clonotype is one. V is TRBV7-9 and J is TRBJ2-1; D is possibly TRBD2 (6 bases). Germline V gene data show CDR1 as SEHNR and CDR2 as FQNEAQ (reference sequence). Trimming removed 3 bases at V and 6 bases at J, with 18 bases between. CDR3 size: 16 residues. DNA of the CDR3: TGTGCCAGCAGCTTTAAGTCGGGAGTGGGGGGCAATGAGCAGTTCTTC. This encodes CASSFKSGVGGNEQFF.

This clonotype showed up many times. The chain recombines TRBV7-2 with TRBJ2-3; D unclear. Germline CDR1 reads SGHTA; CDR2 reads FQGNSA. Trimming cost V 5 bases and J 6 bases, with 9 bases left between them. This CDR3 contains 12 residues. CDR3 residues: CASSPAADTQYF. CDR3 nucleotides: TGTGCCAGCAGCCCGGCGGCTGATACGCAGTATTTT.

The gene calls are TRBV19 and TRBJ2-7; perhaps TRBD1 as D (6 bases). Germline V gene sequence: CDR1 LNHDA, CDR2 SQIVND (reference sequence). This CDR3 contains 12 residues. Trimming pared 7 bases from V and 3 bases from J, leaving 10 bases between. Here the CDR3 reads CASKPGDYEQYF. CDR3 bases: TGTGCCAGTAAACCAGGGGACTACGAGCAGTACTTC.

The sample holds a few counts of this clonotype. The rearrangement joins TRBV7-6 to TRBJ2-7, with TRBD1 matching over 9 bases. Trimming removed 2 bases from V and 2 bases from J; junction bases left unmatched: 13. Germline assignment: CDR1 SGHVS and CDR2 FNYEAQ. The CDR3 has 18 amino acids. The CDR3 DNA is TGTGCCAGCAGCTTAAGGGGCCCCGCTAGGGACAGGGCCTACGAGCAGTACTTC. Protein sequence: CASSLRGPARDRAYEQYF.

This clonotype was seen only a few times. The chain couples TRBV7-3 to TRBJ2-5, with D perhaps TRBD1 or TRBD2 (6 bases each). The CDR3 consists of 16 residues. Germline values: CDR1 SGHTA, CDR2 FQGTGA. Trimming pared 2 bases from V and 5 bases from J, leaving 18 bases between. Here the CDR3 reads CASSLSPGAGRETQYF. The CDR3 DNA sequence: TGTGCCAGCAGCTTATCCCCGGGGGCAGGGAGGGAGACCCAGTACTTC. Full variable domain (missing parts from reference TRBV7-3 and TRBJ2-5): GAGVSQTPSNKVTEKGKYVELRCDPISGHTALYWYRQSLGQGPEFLIYFQGTGAADDSGLPNDRFFAVRPEGSVSTLKIQRTERGDSAVYLCASSLSPGAGRETQYFGPGTRLLVL.

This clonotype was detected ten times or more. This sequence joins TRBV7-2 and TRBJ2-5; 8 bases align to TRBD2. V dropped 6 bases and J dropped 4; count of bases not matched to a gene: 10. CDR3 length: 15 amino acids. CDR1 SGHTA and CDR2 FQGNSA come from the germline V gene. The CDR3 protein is CASRLTSESGETQYF. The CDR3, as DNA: TGTGCCAGCAGGTTGACTAGCGAGTCGGGAGAGACCCAGTACTTC.

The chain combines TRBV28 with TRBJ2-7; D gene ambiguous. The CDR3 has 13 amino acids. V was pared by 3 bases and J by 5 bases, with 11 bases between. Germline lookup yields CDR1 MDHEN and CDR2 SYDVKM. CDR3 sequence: CASSLVVRDEQYF. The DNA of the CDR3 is TGTGCCAGCAGTTTGGTAGTCCGGGACGAGCAGTACTTC.

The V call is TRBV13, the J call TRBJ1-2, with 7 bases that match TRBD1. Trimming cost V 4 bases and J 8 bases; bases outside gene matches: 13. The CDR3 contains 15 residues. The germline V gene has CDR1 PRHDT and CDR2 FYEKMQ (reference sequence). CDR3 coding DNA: TGTGCCAGCAGCTACGGACAGGCAGGGATCTGGGGCTACACCTTC. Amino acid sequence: CASSYGQAGIWGYTF.

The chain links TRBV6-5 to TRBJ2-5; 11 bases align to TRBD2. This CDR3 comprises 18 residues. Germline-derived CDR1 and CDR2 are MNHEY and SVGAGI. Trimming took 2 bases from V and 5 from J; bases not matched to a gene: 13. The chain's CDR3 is CASSYKTSGSHVGETQYF. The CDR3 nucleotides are TGTGCCAGCAGTTACAAAACTAGCGGGAGTCATGTAGGGGAGACCCAGTACTTC.

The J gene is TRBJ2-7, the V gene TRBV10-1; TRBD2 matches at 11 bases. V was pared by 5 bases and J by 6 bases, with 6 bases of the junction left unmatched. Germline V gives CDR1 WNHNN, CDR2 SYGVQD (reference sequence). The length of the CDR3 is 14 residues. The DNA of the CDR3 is TGCGCCAGCAGTCCGACTAGCGGGATAGGCGAGCAGTACTTC. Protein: CASSPTSGIGEQYF.

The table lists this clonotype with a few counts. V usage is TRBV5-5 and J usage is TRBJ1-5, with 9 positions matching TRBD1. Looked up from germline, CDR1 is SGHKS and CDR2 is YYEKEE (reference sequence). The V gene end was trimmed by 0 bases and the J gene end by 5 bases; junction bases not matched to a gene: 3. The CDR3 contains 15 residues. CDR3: CASSLGDRADQPQHF. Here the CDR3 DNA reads TGTGCCAGCAGCTTGGGGGACAGGGCTGATCAGCCCCAGCATTTT.

The CDR3 nucleotides read TGCAGCGCTACTAGCGGGAGGGGTAATGAGCAGTTCTTC. Its translation: CSATSGRGNEQFF. The gene calls are TRBV29-1 and TRBJ2-1; 13 nucleotides line up with TRBD2. Germline V gives CDR1 SQVTM, CDR2 ANQGSEA. J was trimmed by 7 bases and V by 7 bases; bases with no gene match: 4. The CDR3 extends over 13 amino acids.

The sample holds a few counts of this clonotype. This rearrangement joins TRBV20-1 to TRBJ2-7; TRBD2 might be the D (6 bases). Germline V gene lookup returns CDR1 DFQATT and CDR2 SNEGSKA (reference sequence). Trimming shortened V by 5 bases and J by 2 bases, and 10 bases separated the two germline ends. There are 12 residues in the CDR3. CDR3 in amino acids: CSALWGAYEQYF. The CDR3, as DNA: TGCAGTGCTCTATGGGGGGCCTACGAGCAGTACTTC.

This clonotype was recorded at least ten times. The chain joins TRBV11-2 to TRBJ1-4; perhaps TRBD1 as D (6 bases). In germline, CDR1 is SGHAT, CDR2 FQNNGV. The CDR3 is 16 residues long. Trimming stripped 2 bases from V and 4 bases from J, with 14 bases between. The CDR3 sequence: CASSLSHGTHNEKLFF. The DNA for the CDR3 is TGTGCCAGCAGCTTATCCCACGGGACACATAATGAAAAACTGTTTTTT.

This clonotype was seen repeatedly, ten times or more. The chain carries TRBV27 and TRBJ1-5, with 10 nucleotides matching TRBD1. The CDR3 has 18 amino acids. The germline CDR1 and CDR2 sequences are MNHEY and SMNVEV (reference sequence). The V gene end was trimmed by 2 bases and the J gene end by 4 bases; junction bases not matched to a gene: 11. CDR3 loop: CASSLQIPGTGANQPQHF. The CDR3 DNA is TGTGCCAGCAGTTTACAAATCCCCGGGACAGGGGCTAATCAGCCCCAGCATTTT.

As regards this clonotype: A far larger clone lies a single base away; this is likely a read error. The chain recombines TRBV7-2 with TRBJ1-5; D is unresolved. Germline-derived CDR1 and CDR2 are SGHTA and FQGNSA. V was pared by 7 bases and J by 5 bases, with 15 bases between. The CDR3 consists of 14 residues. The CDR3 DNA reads TGTGCCAGCATCAACAACCGTATTGATCAGCCCCAGCATTTT. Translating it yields CASINNRIDQPQHF.

In nucleotides, the CDR3 is TGTGCCAGCAGCCAGGGCTTCGGGGGGAATTCACCCCTCCACTTT. Protein sequence: CASSQGFGGNSPLHF. The J gene is TRBJ1-6, the V gene TRBV14; tentative D call: TRBD1 (5 bases). The V and J ends lost 3 bases and 7 bases respectively, with 13 bases between them. The CDR3 extends over 15 amino acids. Germline-derived CDR1 and CDR2 are SGHDN and FVKESK.

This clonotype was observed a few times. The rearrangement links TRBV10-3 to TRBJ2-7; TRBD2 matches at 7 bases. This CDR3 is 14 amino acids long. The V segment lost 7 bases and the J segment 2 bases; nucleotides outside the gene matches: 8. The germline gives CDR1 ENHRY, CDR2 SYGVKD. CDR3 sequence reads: CAITSRESPYEQYF. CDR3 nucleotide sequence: TGTGCCATCACCTCGCGGGAGAGCCCCTACGAGCAGTACTTC.

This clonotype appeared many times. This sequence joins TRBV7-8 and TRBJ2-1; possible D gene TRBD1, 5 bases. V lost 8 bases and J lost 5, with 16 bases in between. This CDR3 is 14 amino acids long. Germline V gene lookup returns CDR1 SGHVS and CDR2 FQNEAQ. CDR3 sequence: CASHLAEDNNEQFF. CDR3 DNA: TGTGCCAGCCACCTCGCTGAGGACAACAATGAGCAGTTCTTC.

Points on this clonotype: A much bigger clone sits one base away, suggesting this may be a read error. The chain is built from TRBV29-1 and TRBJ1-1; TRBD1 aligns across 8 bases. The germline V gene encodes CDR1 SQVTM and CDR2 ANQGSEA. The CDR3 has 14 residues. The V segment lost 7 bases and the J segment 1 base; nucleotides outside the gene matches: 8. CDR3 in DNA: TGCAGCGGAGATGGTACAGGGGGGAACACTGAAGCTTTCTTT. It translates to CSGDGTGGNTEAFF.

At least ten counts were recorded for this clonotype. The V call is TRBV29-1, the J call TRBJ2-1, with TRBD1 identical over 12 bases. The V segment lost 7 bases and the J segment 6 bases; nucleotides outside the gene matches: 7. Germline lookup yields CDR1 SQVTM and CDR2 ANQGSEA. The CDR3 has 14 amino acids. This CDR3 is CSASGTGGPNEQFF. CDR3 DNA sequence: TGCAGCGCCTCCGGGACAGGGGGCCCCAATGAGCAGTTCTTC.

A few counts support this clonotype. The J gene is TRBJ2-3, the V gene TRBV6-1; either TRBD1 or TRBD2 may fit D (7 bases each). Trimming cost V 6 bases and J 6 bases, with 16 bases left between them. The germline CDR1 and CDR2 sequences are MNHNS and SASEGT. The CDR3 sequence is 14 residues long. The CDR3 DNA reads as TGTGCCAGCAGCTTCACCCAGGGGGGGGATACGCAGTATTTT. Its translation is CASSFTQGGDTQYF.

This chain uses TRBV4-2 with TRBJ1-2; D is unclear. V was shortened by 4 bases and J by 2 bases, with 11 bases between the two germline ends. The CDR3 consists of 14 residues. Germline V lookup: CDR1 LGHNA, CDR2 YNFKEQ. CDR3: CASSLWTVNYGYTF. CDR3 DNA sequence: TGTGCCAGCAGCCTATGGACGGTCAACTATGGCTACACCTTC.